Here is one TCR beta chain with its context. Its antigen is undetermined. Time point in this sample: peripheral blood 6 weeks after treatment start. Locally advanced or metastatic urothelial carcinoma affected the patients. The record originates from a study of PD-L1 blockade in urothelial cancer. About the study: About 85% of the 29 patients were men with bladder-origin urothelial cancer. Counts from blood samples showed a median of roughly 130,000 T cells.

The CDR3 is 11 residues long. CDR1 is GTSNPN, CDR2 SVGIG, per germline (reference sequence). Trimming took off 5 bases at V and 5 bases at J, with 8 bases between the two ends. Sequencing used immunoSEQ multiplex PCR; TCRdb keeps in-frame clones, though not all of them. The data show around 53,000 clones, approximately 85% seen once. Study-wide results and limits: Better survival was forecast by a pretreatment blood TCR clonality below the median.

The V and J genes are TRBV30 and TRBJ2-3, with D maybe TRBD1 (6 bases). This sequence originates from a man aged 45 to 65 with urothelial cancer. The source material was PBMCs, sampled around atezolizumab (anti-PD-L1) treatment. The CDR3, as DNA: TGTGCCTGGGGCAGGGGAGATACGCAGTATTTT. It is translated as CAWGRGDTQYF.